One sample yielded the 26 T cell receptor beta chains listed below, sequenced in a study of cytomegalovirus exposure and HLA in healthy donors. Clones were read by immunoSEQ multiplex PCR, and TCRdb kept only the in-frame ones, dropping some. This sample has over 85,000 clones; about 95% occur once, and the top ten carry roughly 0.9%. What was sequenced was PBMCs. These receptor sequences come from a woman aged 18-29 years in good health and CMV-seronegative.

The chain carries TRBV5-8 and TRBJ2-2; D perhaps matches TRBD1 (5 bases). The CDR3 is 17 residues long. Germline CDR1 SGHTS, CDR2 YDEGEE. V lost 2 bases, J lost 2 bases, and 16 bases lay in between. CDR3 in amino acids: CASSLLVGAINTGELFF. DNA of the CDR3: TGTGCCAGCAGCTTATTGGTTGGGGCTATTAACACCGGGGAGCTGTTTTTT.

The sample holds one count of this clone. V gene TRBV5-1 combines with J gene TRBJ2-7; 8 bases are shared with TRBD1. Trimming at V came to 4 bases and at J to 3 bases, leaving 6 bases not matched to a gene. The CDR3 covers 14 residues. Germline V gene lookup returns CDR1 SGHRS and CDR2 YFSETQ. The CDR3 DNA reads TGCGCCAGCAGCCCGGGGACAGGTAACTACGAGCAGTACTTC. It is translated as CASSPGTGNYEQYF.

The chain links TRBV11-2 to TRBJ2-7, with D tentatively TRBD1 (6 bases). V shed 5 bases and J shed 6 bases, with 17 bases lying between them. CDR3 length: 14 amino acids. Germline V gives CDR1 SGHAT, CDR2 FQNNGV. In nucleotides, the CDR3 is TGTGCCAGCAGCCTAGGGGACATGTTGACCGAGCAGTACTTC. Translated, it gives CASSLGDMLTEQYF.

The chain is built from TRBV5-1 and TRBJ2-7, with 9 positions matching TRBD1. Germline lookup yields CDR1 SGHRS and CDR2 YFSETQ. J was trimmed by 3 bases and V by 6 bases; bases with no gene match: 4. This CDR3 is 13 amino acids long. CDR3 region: CASTPGQGYEQYF. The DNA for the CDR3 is TGCGCCAGCACGCCGGGACAGGGCTACGAGCAGTACTTC.

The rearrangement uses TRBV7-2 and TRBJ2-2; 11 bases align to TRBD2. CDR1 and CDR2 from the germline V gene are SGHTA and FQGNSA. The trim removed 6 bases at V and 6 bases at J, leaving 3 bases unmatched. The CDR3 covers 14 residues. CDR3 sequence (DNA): TGTGCCAGCAGGATAGCGGGGGGGTCCGGGGAGCTGTTTTTT. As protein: CASRIAGGSGELFF. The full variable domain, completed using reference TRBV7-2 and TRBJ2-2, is GAGVSQSPSNKVTEKGKDVELRCDPISGHTALYWYRQSLGQGLEFLIYFQGNSAPDKSGLPSDRFSAERTGGSVSTLTIQRTQQEDSAVYLCASRIAGGSGELFFGEGSRLTVL.

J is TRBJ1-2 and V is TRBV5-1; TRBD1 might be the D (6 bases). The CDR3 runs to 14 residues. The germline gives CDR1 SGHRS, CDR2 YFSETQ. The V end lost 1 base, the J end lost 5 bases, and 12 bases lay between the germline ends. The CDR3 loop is CASSLSQGPYGYTF. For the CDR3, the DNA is TGCGCCAGCAGCTTGTCTCAGGGGCCATATGGCTACACCTTC. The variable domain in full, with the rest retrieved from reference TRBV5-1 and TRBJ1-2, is KAGVTQTPRYLIKTRGQQVTLSCSPISGHRSVSWYQQTPGQGLQFLFEYFSETQRNKGNFPGRFSGRQFSNSRSEMNVSTLELGDSALYLCASSLSQGPYGYTFGSGTRLTVV.

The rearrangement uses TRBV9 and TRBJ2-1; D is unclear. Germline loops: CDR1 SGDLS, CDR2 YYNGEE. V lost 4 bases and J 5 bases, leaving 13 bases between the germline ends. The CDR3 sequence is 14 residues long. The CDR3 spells CASSFVEANNEQFF. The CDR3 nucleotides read TGTGCCAGCAGCTTCGTAGAAGCAAACAATGAGCAGTTCTTC.

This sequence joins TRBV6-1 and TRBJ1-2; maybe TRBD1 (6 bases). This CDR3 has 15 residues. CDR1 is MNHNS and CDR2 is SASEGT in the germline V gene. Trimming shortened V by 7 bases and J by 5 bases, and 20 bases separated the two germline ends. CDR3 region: CASIPSGVTGYGYTF. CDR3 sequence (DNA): TGTGCCAGCATACCCTCAGGGGTGACGGGATATGGCTACACCTTC.

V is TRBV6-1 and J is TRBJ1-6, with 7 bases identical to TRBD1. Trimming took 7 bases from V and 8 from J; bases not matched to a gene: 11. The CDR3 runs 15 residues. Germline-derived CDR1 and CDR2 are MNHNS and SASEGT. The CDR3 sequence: CASIVRQGGDSPLHF. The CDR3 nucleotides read TGTGCCAGCATTGTTAGACAGGGTGGAGATTCACCCCTCCACTTT.

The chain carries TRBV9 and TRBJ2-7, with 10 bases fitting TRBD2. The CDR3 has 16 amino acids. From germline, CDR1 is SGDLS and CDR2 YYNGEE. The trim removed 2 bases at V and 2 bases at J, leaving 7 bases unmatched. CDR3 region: CASSVDDGTSAYEQYF. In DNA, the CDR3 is TGTGCCAGCAGCGTGGACGATGGGACTAGCGCCTACGAGCAGTACTTC.

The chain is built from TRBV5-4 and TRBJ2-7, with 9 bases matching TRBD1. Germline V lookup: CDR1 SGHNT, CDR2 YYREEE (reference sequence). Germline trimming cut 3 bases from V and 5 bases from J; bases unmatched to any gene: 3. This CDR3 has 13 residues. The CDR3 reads CASSWGQGDEQYF. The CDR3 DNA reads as TGTGCCAGCAGCTGGGGACAGGGCGACGAGCAGTACTTC.

CDR3 sequence reads: CASSLPGLAHNEQFF. The CDR3 coding sequence is TGTGCCAGCAGCCTACCGGGACTAGCCCACAATGAGCAGTTCTTC. The chain employs TRBV7-2 and TRBJ2-1; 9 bases map to TRBD2. The CDR3 is 15 amino acids. V lost 5 bases and J lost 5; bases outside the gene matches: 7. CDR1 is SGHTA, CDR2 FQGNSA, per germline.

CDR3 in DNA: TGCGCCAGCAGTGTCGGTAGTTCTAATTCACCCCTCCACTTT. Translating it yields CASSVGSSNSPLHF. V and J are TRBV10-2 and TRBJ1-6; no firm D call. From germline, CDR1 is WSHSY and CDR2 SAAADI. CDR3 length equals 14 residues. V was pared by 4 bases and J by 6 bases, with 10 bases between.

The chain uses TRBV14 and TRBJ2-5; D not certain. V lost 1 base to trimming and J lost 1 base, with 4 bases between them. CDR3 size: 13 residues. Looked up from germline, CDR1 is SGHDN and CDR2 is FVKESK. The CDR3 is CASSQVLQETQYF. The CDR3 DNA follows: TGTGCCAGCAGCCAAGTTCTCCAAGAGACCCAGTACTTC.

The CDR3 loop is CASIGTGGSNQPQHF. CDR3 DNA sequence: TGTGCCAGCATTGGGACAGGGGGATCCAATCAGCCCCAGCATTTT. The V call is TRBV6-1, the J call TRBJ1-5; TRBD1 matches at 11 bases. Trimming took 7 bases from V and 3 from J; bases not matched to a gene: 5. Germline values: CDR1 MNHNS, CDR2 SASEGT. The CDR3 length is 15 residues.

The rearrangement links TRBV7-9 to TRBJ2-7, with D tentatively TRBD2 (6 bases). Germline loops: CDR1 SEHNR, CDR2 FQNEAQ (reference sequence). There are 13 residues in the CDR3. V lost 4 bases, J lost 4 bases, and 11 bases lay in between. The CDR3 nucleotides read TGTGCCAGCAGCTGGGGCGCGGGATACGAGCAGTACTTC. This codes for CASSWGAGYEQYF.

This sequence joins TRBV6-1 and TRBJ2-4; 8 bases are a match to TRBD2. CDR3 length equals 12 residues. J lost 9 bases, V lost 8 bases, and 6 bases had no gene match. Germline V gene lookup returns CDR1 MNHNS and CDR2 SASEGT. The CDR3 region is CASGSGVRIQYF. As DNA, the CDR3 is TGTGCCAGCGGTAGCGGGGTCCGCATTCAGTACTTC.

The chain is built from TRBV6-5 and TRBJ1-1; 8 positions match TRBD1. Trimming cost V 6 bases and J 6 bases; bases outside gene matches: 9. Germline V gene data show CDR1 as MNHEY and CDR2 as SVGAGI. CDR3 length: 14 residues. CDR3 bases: TGTGCCAGCAGGGAACAGGGGGGGGGCGCTGAAGCTTTCTTT. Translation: CASREQGGGAEAFF.

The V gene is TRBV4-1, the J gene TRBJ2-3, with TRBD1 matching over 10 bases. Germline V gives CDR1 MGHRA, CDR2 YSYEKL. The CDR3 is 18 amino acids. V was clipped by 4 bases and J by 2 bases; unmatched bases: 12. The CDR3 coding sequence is TGCGCCAGCAGCCCGGGACAGGGGAGGACGAGGGTCACAGATACGCAGTATTTT. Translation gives CASSPGQGRTRVTDTQYF.

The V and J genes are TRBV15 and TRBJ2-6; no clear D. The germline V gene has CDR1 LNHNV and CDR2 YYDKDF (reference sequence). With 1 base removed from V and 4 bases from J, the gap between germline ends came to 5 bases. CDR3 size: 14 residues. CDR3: CATSRGAGANVLTF. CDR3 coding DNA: TGTGCCACCAGCAGAGGCGCCGGGGCCAACGTCCTGACTTTC.

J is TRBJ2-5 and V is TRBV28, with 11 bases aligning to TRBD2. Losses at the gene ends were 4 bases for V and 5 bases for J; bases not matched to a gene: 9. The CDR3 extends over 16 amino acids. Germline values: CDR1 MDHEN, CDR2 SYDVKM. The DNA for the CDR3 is TGTGCCAGCAGTTCCCTAGCGGGGGGTTACGCCGAGACCCAGTACTTC. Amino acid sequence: CASSSLAGGYAETQYF.

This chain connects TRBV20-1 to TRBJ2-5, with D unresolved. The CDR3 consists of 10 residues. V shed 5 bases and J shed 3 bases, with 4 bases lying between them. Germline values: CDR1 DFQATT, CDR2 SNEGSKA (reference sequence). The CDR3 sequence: CSAFEETQYF. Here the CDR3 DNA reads TGCAGTGCTTTCGAAGAGACCCAGTACTTC.

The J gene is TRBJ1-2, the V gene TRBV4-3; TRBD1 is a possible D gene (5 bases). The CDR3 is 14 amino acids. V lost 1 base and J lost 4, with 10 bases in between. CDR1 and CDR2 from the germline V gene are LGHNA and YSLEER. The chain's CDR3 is CASSQAADIYGYTF. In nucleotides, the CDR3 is TGCGCCAGCAGCCAAGCCGCGGACATCTATGGCTACACCTTC.

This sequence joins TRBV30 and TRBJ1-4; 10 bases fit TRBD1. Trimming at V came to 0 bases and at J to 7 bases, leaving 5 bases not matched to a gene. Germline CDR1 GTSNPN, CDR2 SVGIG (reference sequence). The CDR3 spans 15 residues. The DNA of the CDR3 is TGTGCCTGGAGTGTATGGGACAGGGGCGGTGAAAAACTGTTTTTT. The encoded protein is CAWSVWDRGGEKLFF.

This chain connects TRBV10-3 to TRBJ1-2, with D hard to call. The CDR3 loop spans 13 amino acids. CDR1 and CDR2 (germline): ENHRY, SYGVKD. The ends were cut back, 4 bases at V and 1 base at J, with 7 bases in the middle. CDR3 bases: TGTGCCATCAGTGCAGATTTTAACTATGGCTACACCTTC. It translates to CAISADFNYGYTF.

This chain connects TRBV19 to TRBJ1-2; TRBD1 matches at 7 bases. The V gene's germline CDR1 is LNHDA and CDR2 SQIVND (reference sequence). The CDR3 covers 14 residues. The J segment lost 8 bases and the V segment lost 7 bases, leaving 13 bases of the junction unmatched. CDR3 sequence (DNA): TGTGCCAGTACTCTTCAACAGGGGAGTGGAGGCTACACCTTC. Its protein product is CASTLQQGSGGYTF. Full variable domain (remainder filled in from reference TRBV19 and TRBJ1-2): DGGITQSPKYLFRKEGQNVTLSCEQNLNHDAMYWYRQDPGQGLRLIYYSQIVNDFQKGDIAEGYSVSREKKESFPLTVTSAQKNPTAFYLCASTLQQGSGGYTFGSGTRLTVV.